The clone carrying this T cell receptor (beta chain) was detected a few times. As TCR cDNA was made by 5'RACE template switching, a universal primer site and UMIs were added. Via MiXCR, TCRdb re-called the 5' RACE reads, giving one row per CDR3 protein. The repertoire holds around 400,000 distinct CDR3 sequences, with about 9.9% as singletons. This record belongs to a study of T cells after yellow fever vaccination. Trimming at V came to 4 bases and at J to 0 bases, leaving 9 bases not matched to a gene. The CDR3 consists of 17 residues. The germline gives CDR1 MGHRA, CDR2 YSYEKL. V gene TRBV4-1 combines with J gene TRBJ2-5, with 9 bases that match TRBD2. This TCR was sampled from a man between 18 and 29 years old who received the YFV17D yellow fever vaccine. The source was PBMCs, collected on the day of the first yellow fever vaccination. CDR3 in DNA: TGCGCCAGCAGCCCTCGGCTAGCGGGGCCTAACCAAGAGACCCAGTACTTC. This sequence encodes CASSPRLAGPNQETQYF.